This T cell receptor (beta chain) appears in the sequencing data of a study of CD8 T cells in ankylosing spondylitis. Whole-study results and caveats: Among TCR beta sequences, a motif of several highly homologous variants appeared characteristic of ankylosing spondylitis blood.

This clonotype was picked up many times. Its antigen is not known. Library preparation for TCR beta used quantitative 5'-RACE with molecular barcodes. TCRdb analysed the 5' RACE reads with MiXCR anew, one entry per CDR3 protein. The sample consists of under 10,000 distinct CDR3 sequences, 5% to 6.5% of them appearing once. V trimming: 4 bases; J trimming: 10 bases; junction bases outside the gene matches: 12. Germline CDR1 SGDLS, CDR2 YYNGEE. The CDR3 has 17 residues. The V and J genes are TRBV9 and TRBJ2-1, with 15 bases identical to TRBD2. Sample: blood, either unsorted or a sorted T cell fraction (not recorded which). The receptor was derived from a female donor with ankylosing spondylitis or in good health (not recorded which). CDR3 residues: CASSPGRTSGGGREQFF. In DNA form, the CDR3 reads TGTGCCAGCAGCCCGGGAAGGACTAGCGGGGGGGGCCGGGAGCAGTTCTTC.